The T cell receptor beta chain under discussion was sequenced for a study of T cells after yellow fever vaccination. Study as a whole: SMART-Seq v4 Ultra Low Input prepared libraries from low-cell fractions. Study observations and caveats: Clonotype sharing between CD4 and CD8 compartments was small.

TCRdb reprocessed the 5' RACE reads via MiXCR and lists one record per CDR3 protein. The sample records about 85,000 distinct CDR3 sequences, roughly 15% being singletons. The CDR3 is 13 residues long. Germline-derived CDR1 and CDR2 are LNHNV and YYDKDF (reference sequence). Between the trimmed V and J ends, which lost 6 bases and 4 bases, there was a span of 10 bases. The sequence was collected from a man between 18 and 35 years old who received the YFV17D yellow fever vaccine. The sample was CD8+ T cells not binding an NS4B(214-222) dextramer, sorted from PBMCs, taken roughly 23 days after the first yellow fever vaccination. This chain joins TRBV15 and TRBJ2-1, with unresolved D. The CDR3 bases are TGTGCCACCAGTTCCGAGACTTACAATGAGCAGTTCTTC. It is translated as CATSSETYNEQFF.